This TCR beta chain was captured in a study of T cell responses to AZD1222 COVID-19 vaccine. Clones were sequenced by immunoSEQ multiplex PCR, and TCRdb holds only the in-frame ones, with some missing. This sample has more than 120,000 clones, with roughly nine tenths found just once. The count of this clone is one. The sample contains more than one DNA sequence encoding this CDR3. CDR3 length: 12 residues. Trimming took 6 bases from V and 6 from J; bases not matched to a gene: 0. Germline CDR1 reads LNHDA; CDR2 reads SQIVND (reference sequence). The clonotype was recovered from an adult who received the AZD1222 COVID-19 vaccine. Sequencing was performed on peripheral blood, taken 28 days after the second AZD1222 dose. The genes are TRBV19 and TRBJ1-5, with 9 bases aligning to TRBD1. The CDR3 is CASRTGGQPQHF. In DNA, the CDR3 is TGTGCCAGTAGGACAGGGGGTCAGCCCCAGCATTTT.